This T cell receptor (beta chain) was retrieved from a study of shared clonotypes between healthy human individuals. Assay execution proceeded at the deep level. Template for every sorted-subset replicate PCR totaled 200 to 250 ng DNA, roughly 30,000 T cell genomes. Assay: immunoSEQ multiplex PCR; the TCRdb copy retains only in-frame clones and omits some. The sample has around 510,000 clones; about 96% are singletons. The germline V gene has CDR1 SGHDT and CDR2 YYEEEE. With 2 bases removed from V and 9 bases from J, the gap between germline ends came to 9 bases. This CDR3 region has 12 residues. Findings of the study overall: Represented diversity, genetic and exposure-history alike, was limited by few donors.

Notes on this clone: What it binds is not known.

The sequence was collected from a woman aged 25 to 45 in good health. The sample consisted of naive CD4+ T cells sorted from blood. Subset noted: CD45RA+ positively selected. This chain links TRBV5-6 with TRBJ2-1, with D hard to call. The CDR3 DNA reads TGTGCCAGCAGCTTACCCGCTGGTGAGCAGTTCTTC. The encoded protein is CASSLPAGEQFF.